This passage covers 12 T cell receptor beta chains from one sample sequenced in a study of shared clonotypes between healthy human individuals. Positive CCR7 selection of CD45RO-negative cells yielded the naive CD8 cells, and terminally differentiated effector memory CD45RA+ cells were excluded. Only in-frame clones appear in the TCRdb table, and some are missing; sequencing was by immunoSEQ multiplex PCR. The sample shows about 2.2 million clones, 90% to 95% of them seen only once. The source material was naive CD8+ T cells from PBMCs. These receptors originate from a man aged 18 to 30 in good health. Some clones in this sample may be carry-over from other donors' samples.

This clone was observed once. This sequence joins TRBV7-9 and TRBJ1-3; TRBD1 is a possible D gene (6 bases). CDR3 length: 17 residues. The germline V gene encodes CDR1 SEHNR and CDR2 FQNEAQ (reference sequence). The germline V and J ends were trimmed by 0 bases and 4 bases, with 16 bases remaining between them. The DNA of the CDR3 is TGTGCCAGCAGCTTAGCGGGGGCGAGGGACGGAGGAAACACCATATATTTT. Its protein is CASSLAGARDGGNTIYF.

The table lists this clone with a count of one. The gene calls are TRBV5-4 and TRBJ1-4, with D possibly matching TRBD1 (5 bases). The CDR3 spans 13 residues. Germline loops: CDR1 SGHNT, CDR2 YYREEE (reference sequence). Trimming took 4 bases from V and 5 from J, leaving 9 bases between them. This CDR3 is CASSPTVNEKLFF. CDR3 sequence (DNA): TGTGCCAGCAGCCCGACAGTGAATGAAAAACTGTTTTTT. The entire variable domain, with the rest obtained from reference TRBV5-4 and TRBJ1-4, is as follows: ETGVTQSPTHLIKTRGQQVTLRCSSQSGHNTVSWYQQALGQGPQFIFQYYREEENGRGNFPPRFSGLQFPNYSSELNVNALELDDSALYLCASSPTVNEKLFFGSGTQLSVL.

The J gene is TRBJ1-2, the V gene TRBV5-6, with D tentatively TRBD1 (6 bases). CDR1 and CDR2 from the germline V gene are SGHDT and YYEEEE. V was shortened by 1 base and J by 7 bases, with 14 bases between the two germline ends. This CDR3 comprises 14 residues. DNA of the CDR3: TGTGCCAGCAGCTTGACAACAGGGATAGGTGGCTACACCTTC. It encodes CASSLTTGIGGYTF.

The gene calls are TRBV11-2 and TRBJ2-1; D not certain. Trimming took off 4 bases at V and 10 bases at J, with 20 bases between the two ends. The CDR3 has 15 amino acids. Germline V CDR1 and CDR2: SGHAT, FQNNGV. CDR3 residues: CASSYQVYAVREQFF. For the CDR3, the DNA is TGTGCCAGCAGCTATCAGGTTTACGCCGTCCGAGAGCAGTTCTTC.

In nucleotides, the CDR3 is TGTGCCAGCAGCCCCGAAATAGCCAAAAACATTCAGTACTTC. Translating gives CASSPEIAKNIQYF. The genes are TRBV13 and TRBJ2-4; no clear D gene. V gave up 5 bases and J gave up 0 bases, with 8 bases separating them. The V gene's germline CDR1 is PRHDT and CDR2 FYEKMQ (reference sequence). The length of the CDR3 is 14 residues.

The chain joins TRBV5-1 to TRBJ1-3; D remains unclear. Trimming removed 1 base from V and 4 bases from J, with 15 bases in between. This CDR3 is 16 amino acids long. Germline assignment: CDR1 SGHRS and CDR2 YFSETQ. As DNA, the CDR3 is TGCGCCAGCAGCTTGTCGTCCAGAACCGCGGGAAACACCATATATTTT. It yields the protein CASSLSSRTAGNTIYF.

This rearrangement joins TRBV27 to TRBJ1-4, with TRBD1 as a possible D gene (5 bases). The V gene's germline CDR1 is MNHEY and CDR2 SMNVEV (reference sequence). The CDR3 has 17 residues. Trimming removed 5 bases from V and 0 bases from J, with 16 bases in between. CDR3 loop: CASSPLPATATNEKLFF. The CDR3 DNA sequence: TGTGCCAGCAGTCCACTCCCCGCGACAGCAACTAATGAAAAACTGTTTTTT. The full variable domain, in which reference TRBV27 and TRBJ1-4 provide the parts outside the CDR3, is EAQVTQNPRYLITVTGKKLTVTCSQNMNHEYMSWYRQDPGLGLRQIYYSMNVEVTDKGDVPEGYKVSRKEKRNFPLILESPSPNQTSLYFCASSPLPATATNEKLFFGSGTQLSVL.

Notes on this clone: Other DNA sequences within the sample encode an identical CDR3. V gene TRBV27 combines with J gene TRBJ2-7; 10 nucleotides line up with TRBD1. V lost 3 bases and J lost 2; bases outside the gene matches: 4. The CDR3 loop spans 15 amino acids. CDR1 is MNHEY and CDR2 is SMNVEV in the germline V gene (reference sequence). CDR3 sequence: CASSLSGTGAYEQYF. In DNA, the CDR3 is TGTGCCAGCAGTTTGTCCGGGACAGGGGCCTACGAGCAGTACTTC.

The chain is built from TRBV7-6 and TRBJ2-1; D gene ambiguous. Trimming stripped 0 bases from V and 3 bases from J, with 9 bases between. CDR3 size: 15 residues. The germline CDR1 and CDR2 sequences are SGHVS and FNYEAQ. In nucleotides, the CDR3 is TGTGCCAGCAGCTTAGCTGGTGGGCACTACAATGAGCAGTTCTTC. It codes for CASSLAGGHYNEQFF. The complete variable domain, with remaining parts taken from reference TRBV7-6 and TRBJ2-1, reads GAGVSQSPRYKVTKRGQDVALRCDPISGHVSLYWYRQALGQGPEFLTYFNYEAQQDKSGLPNDRFSAERPEGSISTLTIQRTEQRDSAMYRCASSLAGGHYNEQFFGPGTRLTVL.

The chain uses TRBV5-6 and TRBJ1-1; D is perhaps TRBD1 (6 bases). The CDR3 has 12 residues. V was shortened by 4 bases and J by 12 bases, with 16 bases between the two germline ends. Germline CDR1 is SGHDT and CDR2 is YYEEEE. The CDR3 coding sequence is TGTGCCAGCAGCGTCCAACAGGGTAGAACTTTCTTT. Encoded protein: CASSVQQGRTFF.

V is TRBV10-1 and J is TRBJ2-1; TRBD2 is a possible D gene (5 bases). The germline V and J ends were trimmed by 3 bases and 2 bases, with 8 bases remaining between them. The CDR3 runs to 14 residues. Germline loops: CDR1 WNHNN, CDR2 SYGVQD (reference sequence). The CDR3 sequence: CASSDREAYNEQFF. The CDR3 nucleotides are TGCGCCAGCAGTGATCGGGAAGCCTACAATGAGCAGTTCTTC.

The rearrangement uses TRBV6-1 and TRBJ2-1, with a possible D match to TRBD2 (6 bases). V lost 7 bases to trimming and J lost 5 bases, with 12 bases between them. Germline values: CDR1 MNHNS, CDR2 SASEGT. This CDR3 has 13 amino acids. The CDR3 sequence is CASTAGTDNEQFF. The CDR3 nucleotides read TGTGCCAGCACCGCGGGGACTGACAATGAGCAGTTCTTC.